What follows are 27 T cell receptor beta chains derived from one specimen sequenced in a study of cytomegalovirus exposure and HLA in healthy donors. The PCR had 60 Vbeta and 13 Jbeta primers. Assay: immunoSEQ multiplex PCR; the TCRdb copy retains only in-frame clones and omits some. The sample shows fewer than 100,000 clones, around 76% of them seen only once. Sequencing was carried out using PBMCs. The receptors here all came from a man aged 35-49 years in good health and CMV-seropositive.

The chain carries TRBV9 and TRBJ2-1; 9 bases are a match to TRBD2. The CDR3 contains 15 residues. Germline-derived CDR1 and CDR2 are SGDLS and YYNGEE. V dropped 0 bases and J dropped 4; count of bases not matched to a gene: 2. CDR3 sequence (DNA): TGTGCCAGCAGCGTAGTAAGCGGGGGGTACAATGAGCAGTTCTTC. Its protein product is CASSVVSGGYNEQFF.

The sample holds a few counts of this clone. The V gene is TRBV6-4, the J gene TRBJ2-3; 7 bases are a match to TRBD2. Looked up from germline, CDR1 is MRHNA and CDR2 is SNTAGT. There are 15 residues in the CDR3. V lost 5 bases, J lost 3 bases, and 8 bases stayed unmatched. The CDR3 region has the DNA TGTGCCAGCAGTTATGCGGGAGCTGGTACAGATACGCAGTATTTT. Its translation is CASSYAGAGTDTQYF.

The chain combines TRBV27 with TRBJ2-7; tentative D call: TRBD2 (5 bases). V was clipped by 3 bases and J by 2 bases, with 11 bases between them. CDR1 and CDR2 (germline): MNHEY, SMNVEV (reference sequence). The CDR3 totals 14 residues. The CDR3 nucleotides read TGTGCCAGCAGTTTTTTTCGGGGTCCCTACGAGCAGTACTTC. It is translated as CASSFFRGPYEQYF.

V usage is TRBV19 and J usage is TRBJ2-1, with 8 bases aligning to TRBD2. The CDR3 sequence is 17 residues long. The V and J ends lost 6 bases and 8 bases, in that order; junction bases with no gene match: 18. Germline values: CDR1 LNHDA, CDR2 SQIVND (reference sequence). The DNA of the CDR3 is TGTGCCAGTAGCGGGACTAGGAGTAGTCAAAAGCGCGATGAGCAGTTCTTC. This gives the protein CASSGTRSSQKRDEQFF.

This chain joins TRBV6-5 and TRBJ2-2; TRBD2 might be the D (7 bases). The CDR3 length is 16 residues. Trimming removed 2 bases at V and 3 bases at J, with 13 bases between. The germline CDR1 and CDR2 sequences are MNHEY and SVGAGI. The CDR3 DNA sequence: TGTGCCAGCAGTTACACAGGGACTACATACACCGGGGAGCTGTTTTTT. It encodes CASSYTGTTYTGELFF.

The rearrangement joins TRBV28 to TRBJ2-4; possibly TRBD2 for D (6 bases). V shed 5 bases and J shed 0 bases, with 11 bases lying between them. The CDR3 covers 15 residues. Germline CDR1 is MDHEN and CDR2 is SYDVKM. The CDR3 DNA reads TGTGCCAGCAGTCCGGGGGAATTAGCCAAAAACATTCAGTACTTC. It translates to CASSPGELAKNIQYF.

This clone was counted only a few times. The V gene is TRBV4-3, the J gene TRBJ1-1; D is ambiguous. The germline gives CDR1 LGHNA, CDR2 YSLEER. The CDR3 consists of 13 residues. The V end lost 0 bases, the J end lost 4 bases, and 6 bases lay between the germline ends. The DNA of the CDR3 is TGCGCCAGCAGCCAAGAATGGCTCACTGAAGCTTTCTTT. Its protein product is CASSQEWLTEAFF.

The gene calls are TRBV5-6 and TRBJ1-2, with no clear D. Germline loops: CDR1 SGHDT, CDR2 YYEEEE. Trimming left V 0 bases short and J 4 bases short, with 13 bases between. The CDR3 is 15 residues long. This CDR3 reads CASSLAGVPGYGYTF. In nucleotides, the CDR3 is TGTGCCAGCAGCTTGGCCGGGGTACCCGGCTATGGCTACACCTTC.

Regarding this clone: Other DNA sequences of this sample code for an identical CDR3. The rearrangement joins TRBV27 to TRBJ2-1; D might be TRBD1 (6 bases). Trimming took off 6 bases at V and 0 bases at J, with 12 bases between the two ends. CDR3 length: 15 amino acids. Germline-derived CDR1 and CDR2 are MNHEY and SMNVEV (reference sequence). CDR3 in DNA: TGTGCCAGCAGCCGCGACAGGAGCTCCTACAATGAGCAGTTCTTC. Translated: CASSRDRSSYNEQFF.

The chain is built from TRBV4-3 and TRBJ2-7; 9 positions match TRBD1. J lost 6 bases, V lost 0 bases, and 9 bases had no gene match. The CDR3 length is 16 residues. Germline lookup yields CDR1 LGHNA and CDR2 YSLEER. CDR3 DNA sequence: TGCGCCAGCAGCCAAGAGGGGGGACAGGGAATGGTCGAGCAGTACTTC. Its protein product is CASSQEGGQGMVEQYF.

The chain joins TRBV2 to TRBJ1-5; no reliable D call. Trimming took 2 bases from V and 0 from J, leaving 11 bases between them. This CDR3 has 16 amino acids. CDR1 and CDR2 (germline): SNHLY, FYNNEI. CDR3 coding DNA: TGTGCCAGCAGTGAACTGCCAGTTCTTAGCAATCAGCCCCAGCATTTT. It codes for CASSELPVLSNQPQHF. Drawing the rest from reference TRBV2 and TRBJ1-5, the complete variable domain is EPEVTQTPSHQVTQMGQEVILRCVPISNHLYFYWYRQILGQKVEFLVSFYNNEISEKSEIFDDQFSVERPDGSNFTLKIRSTKLEDSAMYFCASSELPVLSNQPQHFGDGTRLSIL.

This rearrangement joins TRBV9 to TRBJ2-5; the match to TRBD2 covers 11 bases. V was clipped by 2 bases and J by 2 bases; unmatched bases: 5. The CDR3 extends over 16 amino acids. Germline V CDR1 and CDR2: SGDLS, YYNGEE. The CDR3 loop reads CASSVSSGGLQETQYF. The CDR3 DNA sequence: TGTGCCAGCAGCGTGTCTAGCGGGGGGCTGCAAGAGACCCAGTACTTC.

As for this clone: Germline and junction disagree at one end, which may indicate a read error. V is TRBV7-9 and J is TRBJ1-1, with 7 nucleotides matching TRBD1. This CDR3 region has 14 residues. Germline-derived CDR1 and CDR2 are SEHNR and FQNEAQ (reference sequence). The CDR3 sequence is CSSRLGGEATEAFF. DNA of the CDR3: TGTTCCAGCAGATTAGGGGGCGAGGCCACTGAAGCTTTCTTT.

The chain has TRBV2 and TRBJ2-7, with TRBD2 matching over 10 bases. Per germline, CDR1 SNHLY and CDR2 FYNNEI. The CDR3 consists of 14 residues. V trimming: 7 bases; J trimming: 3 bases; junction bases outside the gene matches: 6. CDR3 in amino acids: CASTPTSGFYEQYF. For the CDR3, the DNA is TGTGCCAGCACCCCGACTAGCGGGTTCTACGAGCAGTACTTC.

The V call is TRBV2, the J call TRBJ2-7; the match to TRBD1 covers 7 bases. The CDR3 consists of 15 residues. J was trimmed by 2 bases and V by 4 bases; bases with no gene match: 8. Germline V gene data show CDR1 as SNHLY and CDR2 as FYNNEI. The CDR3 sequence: CASSARQGPTYEQYF. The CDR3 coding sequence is TGTGCCAGCAGTGCCAGACAGGGACCAACCTACGAGCAGTACTTC.

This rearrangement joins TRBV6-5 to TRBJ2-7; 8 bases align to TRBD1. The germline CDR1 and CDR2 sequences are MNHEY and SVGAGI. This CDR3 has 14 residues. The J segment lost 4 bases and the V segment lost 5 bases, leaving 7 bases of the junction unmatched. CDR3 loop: CASSRTGSRYEQYF. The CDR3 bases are TGTGCCAGCAGTCGGACAGGGTCCCGATACGAGCAGTACTTC.

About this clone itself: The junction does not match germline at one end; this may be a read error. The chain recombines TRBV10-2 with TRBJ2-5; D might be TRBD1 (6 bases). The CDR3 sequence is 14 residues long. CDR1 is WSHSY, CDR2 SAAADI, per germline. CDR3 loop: CASSNYRAQEIQYF. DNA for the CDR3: TGCGCCAGCAGCAACTACAGGGCACAAGAGATCCAGTACTTC.

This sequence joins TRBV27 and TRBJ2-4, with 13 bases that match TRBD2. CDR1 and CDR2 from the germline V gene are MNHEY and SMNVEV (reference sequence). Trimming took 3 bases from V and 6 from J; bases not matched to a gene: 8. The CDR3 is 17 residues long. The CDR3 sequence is CASSLGTGTSGANIQYF. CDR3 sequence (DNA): TGTGCCAGCAGTTTGGGGACAGGGACTAGCGGGGCAAACATTCAGTACTTC.

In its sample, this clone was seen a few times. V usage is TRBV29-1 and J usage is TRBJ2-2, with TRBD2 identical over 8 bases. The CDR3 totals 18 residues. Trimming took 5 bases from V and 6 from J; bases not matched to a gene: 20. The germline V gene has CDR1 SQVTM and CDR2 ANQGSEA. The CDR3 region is CSVRETRVGREVSGELFF. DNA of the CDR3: TGCAGCGTTCGAGAAACTAGGGTTGGGCGGGAGGTGTCCGGGGAGCTGTTTTTT.

The CDR3: CASSSAGGDTQYF. CDR3 bases: TGCGCCAGCAGCTCGGCCGGGGGAGATACGCAGTATTTT. The chain uses TRBV5-1 and TRBJ2-3; D possibly corresponds to TRBD2 (6 bases). CDR3 length: 13 residues. From germline, CDR1 is SGHRS and CDR2 YFSETQ. Trimming took 3 bases from V and 5 from J, leaving 10 bases between them.

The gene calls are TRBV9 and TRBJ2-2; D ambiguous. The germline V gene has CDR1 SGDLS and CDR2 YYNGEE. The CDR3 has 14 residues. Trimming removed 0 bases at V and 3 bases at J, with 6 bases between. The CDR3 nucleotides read TGTGCCAGCAGCGTAGCCACTCACACCGGGGAGCTGTTTTTT. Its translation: CASSVATHTGELFF. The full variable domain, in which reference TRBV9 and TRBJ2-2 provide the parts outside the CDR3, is DSGVTQTPKHLITATGQRVTLRCSPRSGDLSVYWYQQSLDQGLQFLIQYYNGEERAKGNILERFSAQQFPDLHSELNLSSLELGDSALYFCASSVATHTGELFFGEGSRLTVL.

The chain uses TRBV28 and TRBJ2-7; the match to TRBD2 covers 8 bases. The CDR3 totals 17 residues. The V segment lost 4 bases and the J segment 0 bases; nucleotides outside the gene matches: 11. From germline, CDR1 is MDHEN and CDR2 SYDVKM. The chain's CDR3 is CASSSTSGLGTSYEQYF. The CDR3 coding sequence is TGTGCCAGCAGTTCTACCTCGGGACTAGGGACCTCCTACGAGCAGTACTTC.

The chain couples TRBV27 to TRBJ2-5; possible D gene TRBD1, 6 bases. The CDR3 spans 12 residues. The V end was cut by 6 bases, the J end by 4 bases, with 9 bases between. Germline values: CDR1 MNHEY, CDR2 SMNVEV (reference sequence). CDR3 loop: CASSRRGETQYF. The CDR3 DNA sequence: TGTGCCAGCAGCCGCAGGGGAGAGACCCAGTACTTC.

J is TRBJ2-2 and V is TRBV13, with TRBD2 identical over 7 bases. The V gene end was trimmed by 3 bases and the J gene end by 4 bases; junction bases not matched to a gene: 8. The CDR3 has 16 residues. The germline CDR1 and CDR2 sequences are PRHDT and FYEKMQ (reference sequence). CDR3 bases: TGTGCCAGCAGCTTCGCTGGGGGAGGGGTCACCGGGGAGCTGTTTTTT. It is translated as CASSFAGGGVTGELFF.

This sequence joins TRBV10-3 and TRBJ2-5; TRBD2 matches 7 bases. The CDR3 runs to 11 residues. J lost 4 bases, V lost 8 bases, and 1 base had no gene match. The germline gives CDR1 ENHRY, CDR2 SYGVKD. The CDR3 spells CAIGGGETQYF. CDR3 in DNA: TGTGCCATCGGGGGGGGAGAGACCCAGTACTTC.

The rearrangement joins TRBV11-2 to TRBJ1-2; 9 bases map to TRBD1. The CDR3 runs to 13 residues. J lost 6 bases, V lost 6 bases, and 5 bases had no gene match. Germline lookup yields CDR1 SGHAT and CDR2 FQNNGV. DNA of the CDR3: TGTGCCAGCAGGCACACAGGGGGCGATGGCTACACCTTC. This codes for CASRHTGGDGYTF.

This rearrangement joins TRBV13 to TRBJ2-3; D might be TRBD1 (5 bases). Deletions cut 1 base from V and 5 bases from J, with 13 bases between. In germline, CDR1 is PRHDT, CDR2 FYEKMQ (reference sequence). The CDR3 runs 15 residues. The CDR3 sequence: CASSLAGRAGDTQYF. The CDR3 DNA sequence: TGTGCCAGCAGCTTAGCGGGCAGGGCTGGAGATACGCAGTATTTT. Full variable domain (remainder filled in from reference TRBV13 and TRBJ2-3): AAGVIQSPRHLIKEKRETATLKCYPIPRHDTVYWYQQGPGQDPQFLISFYEKMQSDKGSIPDRFSAQQFSDYHSELNMSSLELGDSALYFCASSLAGRAGDTQYFGPGTRLTVL.